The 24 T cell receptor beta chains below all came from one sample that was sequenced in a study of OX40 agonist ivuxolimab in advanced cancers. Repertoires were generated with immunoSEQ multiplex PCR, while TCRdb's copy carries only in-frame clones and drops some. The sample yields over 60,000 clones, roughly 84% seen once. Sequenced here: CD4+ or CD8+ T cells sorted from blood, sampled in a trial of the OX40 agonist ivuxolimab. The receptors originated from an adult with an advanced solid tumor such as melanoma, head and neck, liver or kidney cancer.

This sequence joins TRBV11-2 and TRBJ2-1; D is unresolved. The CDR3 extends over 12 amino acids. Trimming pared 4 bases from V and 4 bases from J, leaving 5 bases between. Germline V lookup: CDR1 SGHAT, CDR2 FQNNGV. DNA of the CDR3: TGTGCCAGCAGCTCGCCTTACAATGAGCAGTTCTTC. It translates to CASSSPYNEQFF.

The chain's CDR3 is CASSPQRETVNNEQFF. The DNA of the CDR3 is TGTGCCAGCTCACCACAGCGGGAGACAGTCAACAATGAGCAGTTCTTC. The rearrangement uses TRBV18 and TRBJ2-1, with TRBD2 matching 8 bases. This CDR3 is built from 16 residues. With 1 base clipped from V and 5 bases from J, the junction kept 7 bases outside the gene matches. Per germline, CDR1 KGHSH and CDR2 LQKENI.

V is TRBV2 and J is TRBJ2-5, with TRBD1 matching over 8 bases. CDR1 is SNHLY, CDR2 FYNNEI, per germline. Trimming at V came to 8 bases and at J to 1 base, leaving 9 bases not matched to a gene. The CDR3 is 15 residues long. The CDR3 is CASGRTGLFQETQYF. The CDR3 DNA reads TGTGCCAGCGGGAGGACAGGGCTCTTCCAAGAGACCCAGTACTTC.

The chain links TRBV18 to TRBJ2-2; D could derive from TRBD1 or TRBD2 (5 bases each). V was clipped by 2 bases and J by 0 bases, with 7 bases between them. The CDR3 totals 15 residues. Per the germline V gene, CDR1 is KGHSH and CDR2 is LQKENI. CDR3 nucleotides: TGTGCCAGCTCACCAGGGGACCCGAACACCGGGGAGCTGTTTTTT. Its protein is CASSPGDPNTGELFF.

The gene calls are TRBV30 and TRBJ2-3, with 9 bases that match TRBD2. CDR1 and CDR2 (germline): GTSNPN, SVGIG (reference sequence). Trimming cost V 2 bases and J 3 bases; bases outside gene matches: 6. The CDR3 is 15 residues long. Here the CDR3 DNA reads TGTGCCTGGAGTACGATAGCGGGAGTAACAGATACGCAGTATTTT. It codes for CAWSTIAGVTDTQYF.

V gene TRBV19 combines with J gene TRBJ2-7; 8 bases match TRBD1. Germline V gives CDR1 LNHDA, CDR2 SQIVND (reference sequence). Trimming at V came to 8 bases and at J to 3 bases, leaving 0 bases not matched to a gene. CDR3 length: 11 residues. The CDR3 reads CASGQGYEQYF. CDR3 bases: TGTGCCAGTGGACAGGGCTACGAGCAGTACTTC.

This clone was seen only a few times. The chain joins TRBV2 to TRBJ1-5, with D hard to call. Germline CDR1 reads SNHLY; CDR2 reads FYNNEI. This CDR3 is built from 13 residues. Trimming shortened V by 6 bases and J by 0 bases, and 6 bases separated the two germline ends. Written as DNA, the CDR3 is TGTGCCAGCAGGATCTATAGCAATCAGCCCCAGCATTTT. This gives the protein CASRIYSNQPQHF.

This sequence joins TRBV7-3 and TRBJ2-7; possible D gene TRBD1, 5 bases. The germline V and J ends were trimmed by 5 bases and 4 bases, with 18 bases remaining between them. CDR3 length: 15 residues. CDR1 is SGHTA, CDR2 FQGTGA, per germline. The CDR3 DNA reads TGTGCCAGCAGCGAAAAGGGCCAGGGCGGATACGAGCAGTACTTC. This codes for CASSEKGQGGYEQYF.

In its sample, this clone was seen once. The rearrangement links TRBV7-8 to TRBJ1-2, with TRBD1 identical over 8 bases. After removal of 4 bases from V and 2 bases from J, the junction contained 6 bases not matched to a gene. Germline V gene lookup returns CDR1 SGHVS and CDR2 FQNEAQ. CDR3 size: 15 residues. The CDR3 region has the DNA TGTGCCAGCAGCTCACGGGACAGGACGAACTATGGCTACACCTTC. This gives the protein CASSSRDRTNYGYTF.

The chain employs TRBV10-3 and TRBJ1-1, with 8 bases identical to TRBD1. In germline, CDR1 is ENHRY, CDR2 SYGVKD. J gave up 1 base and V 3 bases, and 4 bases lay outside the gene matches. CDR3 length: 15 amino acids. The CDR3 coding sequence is TGTGCCATCAGTGACGCGGGACAGGCGAACACTGAAGCTTTCTTT. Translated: CAISDAGQANTEAFF.

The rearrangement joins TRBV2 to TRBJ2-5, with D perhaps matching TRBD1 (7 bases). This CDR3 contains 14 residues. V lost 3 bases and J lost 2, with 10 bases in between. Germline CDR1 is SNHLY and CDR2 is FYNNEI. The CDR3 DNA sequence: TGTGCCAGCAGTGAGGGGGGACAGCAAGAGACCCAGTACTTC. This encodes CASSEGGQQETQYF. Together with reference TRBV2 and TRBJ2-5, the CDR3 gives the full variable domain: EPEVTQTPSHQVTQMGQEVILRCVPISNHLYFYWYRQILGQKVEFLVSFYNNEISEKSEIFDDQFSVERPDGSNFTLKIRSTKLEDSAMYFCASSEGGQQETQYFGPGTRLLVL.

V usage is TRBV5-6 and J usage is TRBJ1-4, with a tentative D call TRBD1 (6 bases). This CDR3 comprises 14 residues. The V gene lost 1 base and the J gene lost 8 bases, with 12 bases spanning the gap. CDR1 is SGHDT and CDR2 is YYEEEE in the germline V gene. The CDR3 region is CASSLRGAREKLFF. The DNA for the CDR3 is TGTGCCAGCAGCTTGAGGGGGGCGCGAGAAAAACTGTTTTTT.

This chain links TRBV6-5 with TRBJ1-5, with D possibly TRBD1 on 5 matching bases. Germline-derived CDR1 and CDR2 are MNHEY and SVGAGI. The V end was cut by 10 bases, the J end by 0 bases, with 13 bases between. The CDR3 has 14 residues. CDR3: CAIRDGFSNQPQHF. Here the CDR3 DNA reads TGTGCCATCCGGGACGGGTTTAGCAATCAGCCCCAGCATTTT.

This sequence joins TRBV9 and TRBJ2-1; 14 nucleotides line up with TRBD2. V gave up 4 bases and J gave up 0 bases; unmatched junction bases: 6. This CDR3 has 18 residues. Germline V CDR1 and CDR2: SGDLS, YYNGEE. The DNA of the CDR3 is TGTGCCAGCAGCCCGGGGGGACTAGCGGGAGCCTCCTACAATGAGCAGTTCTTC. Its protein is CASSPGGLAGASYNEQFF.

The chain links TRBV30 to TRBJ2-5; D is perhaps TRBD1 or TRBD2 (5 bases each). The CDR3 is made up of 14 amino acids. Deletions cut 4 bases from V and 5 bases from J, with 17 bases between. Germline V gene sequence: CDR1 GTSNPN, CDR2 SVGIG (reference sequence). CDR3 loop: CAWKRDASRETQYF. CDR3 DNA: TGTGCCTGGAAAAGGGACGCTTCTCGGGAGACCCAGTACTTC.

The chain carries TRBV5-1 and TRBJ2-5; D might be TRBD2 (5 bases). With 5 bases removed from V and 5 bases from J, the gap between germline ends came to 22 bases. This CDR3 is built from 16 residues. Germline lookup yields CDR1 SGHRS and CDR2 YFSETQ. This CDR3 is CASSFLPMGAQETQYF. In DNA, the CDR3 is TGCGCCAGCAGTTTTCTTCCAATGGGAGCTCAGGAGACCCAGTACTTC.

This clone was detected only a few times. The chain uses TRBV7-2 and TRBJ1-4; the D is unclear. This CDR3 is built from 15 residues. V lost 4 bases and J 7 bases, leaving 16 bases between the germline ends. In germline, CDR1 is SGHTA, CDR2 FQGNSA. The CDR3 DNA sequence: TGTGCCAGCAGCTCAAAGACGATGGGCGGTGAAAAACTGTTTTTT. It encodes CASSSKTMGGEKLFF.

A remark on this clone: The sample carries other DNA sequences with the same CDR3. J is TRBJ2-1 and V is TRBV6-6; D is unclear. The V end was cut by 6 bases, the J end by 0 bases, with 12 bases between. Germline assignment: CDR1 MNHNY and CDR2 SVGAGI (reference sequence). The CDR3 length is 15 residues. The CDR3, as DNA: TGTGCCAGCAGCCACGGACGAGTCTCCTACAATGAGCAGTTCTTC. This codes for CASSHGRVSYNEQFF.

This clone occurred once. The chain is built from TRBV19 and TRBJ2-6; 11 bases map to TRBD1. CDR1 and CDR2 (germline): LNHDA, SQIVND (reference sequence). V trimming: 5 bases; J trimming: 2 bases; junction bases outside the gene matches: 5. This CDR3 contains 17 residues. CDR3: CASSPRDRGTGANVLTF. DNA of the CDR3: TGTGCCAGTAGTCCCCGGGACAGGGGGACTGGGGCCAACGTCCTGACTTTC. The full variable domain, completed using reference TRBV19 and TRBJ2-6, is DGGITQSPKYLFRKEGQNVTLSCEQNLNHDAMYWYRQDPGQGLRLIYYSQIVNDFQKGDIAEGYSVSREKKESFPLTVTSAQKNPTAFYLCASSPRDRGTGANVLTFGAGSRLTVL.

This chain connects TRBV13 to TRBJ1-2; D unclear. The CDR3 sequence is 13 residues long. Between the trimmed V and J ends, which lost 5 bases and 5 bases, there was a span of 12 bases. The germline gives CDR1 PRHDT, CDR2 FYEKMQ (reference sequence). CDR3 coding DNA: TGTGCCAGCAGCCTTTTAGGAGGGTATGGCTACACCTTC. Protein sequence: CASSLLGGYGYTF.

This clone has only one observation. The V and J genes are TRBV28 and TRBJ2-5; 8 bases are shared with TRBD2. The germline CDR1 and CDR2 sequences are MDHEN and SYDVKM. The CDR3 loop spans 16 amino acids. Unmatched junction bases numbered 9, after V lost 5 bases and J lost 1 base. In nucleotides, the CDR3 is TGTGCCAGCAGTCACCTGGGAGCGGGGGTCCAAGAGACCCAGTACTTC. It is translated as CASSHLGAGVQETQYF.

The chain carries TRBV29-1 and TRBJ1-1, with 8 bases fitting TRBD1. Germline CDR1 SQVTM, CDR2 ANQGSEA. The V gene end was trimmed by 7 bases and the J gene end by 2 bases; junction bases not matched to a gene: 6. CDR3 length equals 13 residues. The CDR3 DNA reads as TGCAGCGCCGGACAGGGAATAAACACTGAAGCTTTCTTT. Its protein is CSAGQGINTEAFF.

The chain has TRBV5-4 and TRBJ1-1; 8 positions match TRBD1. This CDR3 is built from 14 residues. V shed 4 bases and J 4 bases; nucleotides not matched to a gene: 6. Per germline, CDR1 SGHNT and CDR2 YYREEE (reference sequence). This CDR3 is CASSTGQGGTEAFF. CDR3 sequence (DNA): TGTGCCAGCAGCACCGGACAGGGCGGCACTGAAGCTTTCTTT.

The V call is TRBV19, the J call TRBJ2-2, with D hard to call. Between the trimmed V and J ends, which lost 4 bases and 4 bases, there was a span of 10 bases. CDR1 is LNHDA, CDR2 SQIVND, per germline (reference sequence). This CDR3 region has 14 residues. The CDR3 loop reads CASSTPDATGELFF. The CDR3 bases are TGTGCCAGTAGTACTCCGGACGCCACCGGGGAGCTGTTTTTT. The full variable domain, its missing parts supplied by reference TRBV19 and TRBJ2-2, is DGGITQSPKYLFRKEGQNVTLSCEQNLNHDAMYWYRQDPGQGLRLIYYSQIVNDFQKGDIAEGYSVSREKKESFPLTVTSAQKNPTAFYLCASSTPDATGELFFGEGSRLTVL.